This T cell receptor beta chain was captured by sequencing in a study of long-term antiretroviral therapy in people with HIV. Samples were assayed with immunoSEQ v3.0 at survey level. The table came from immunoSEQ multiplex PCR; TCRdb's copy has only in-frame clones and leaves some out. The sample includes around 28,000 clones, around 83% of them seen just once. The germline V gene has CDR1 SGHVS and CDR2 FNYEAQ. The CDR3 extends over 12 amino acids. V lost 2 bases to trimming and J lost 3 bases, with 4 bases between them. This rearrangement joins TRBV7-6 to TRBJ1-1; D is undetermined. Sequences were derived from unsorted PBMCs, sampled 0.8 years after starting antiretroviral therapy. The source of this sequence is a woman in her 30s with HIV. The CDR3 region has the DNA TGTGCCAGCAGCTTATGGGACACTGAAGCTTTCTTT. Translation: CASSLWDTEAFF.